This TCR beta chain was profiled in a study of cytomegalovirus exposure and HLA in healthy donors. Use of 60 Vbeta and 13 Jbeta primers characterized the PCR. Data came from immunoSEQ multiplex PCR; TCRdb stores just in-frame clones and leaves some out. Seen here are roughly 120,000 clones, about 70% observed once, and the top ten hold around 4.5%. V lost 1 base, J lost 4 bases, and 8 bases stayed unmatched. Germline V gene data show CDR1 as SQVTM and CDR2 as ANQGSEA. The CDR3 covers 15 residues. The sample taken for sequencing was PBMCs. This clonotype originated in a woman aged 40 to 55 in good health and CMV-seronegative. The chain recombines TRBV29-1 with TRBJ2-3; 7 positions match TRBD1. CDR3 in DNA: TGCAGCGTTGAAGGGAAAGGGGGCGCGGCAGATACGCAGTATTTT. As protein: CSVEGKGGAADTQYF.